This T cell receptor beta chain was identified during a study of brain T cells in children with intractable seizures. Points from the study as a whole: Viral specificity was inferred only from CDR3 similarity; HCMV serostatus was unknown.

As for time point: blood from clinic visit 5 months post-surgery; TSC patient then seizure free. Sequencing was limited to surgery cases with top T cell transcript signatures in brain tissue. Before surgery, patients took at least one anti-epileptic drug. Concerning this clone: Its matching antigen is unknown.

Profiling relied on immunoSEQ multiplex PCR, and the TCRdb table lists in-frame clones only, not all of them. This sample has under 400,000 clones, with about 93% found just once. In germline, CDR1 is MDHEN, CDR2 SYDVKM. Trimming took off 1 base at V and 4 bases at J, with 10 bases between the two ends. This CDR3 contains 14 residues. Specimen: peripheral blood, collected approximately 5 months after surgery. V gene TRBV28 combines with J gene TRBJ1-1; TRBD1 might be the D (5 bases). The TCR originated in a boy younger than two with tuberous sclerosis and intractable seizures. This chain's CDR3 is CASSLFRGSTEAFF. The CDR3, as DNA: TGTGCCAGCAGTTTATTTAGGGGTAGCACTGAAGCTTTCTTT.